The 10 T cell receptor beta chains below come from one sample, sequenced in a study of blood T cell repertoires in COVID-19. Here immunoSEQ multiplex PCR was the method, and the copy in TCRdb shows in-frame clones only, minus some. The sample has 66,000 or so clones, roughly 75% seen once. Sequences were obtained from peripheral blood. Receptor source: a human donor in a cohort sampled during active COVID-19.

Notes on this clone: A much larger clone lies a single base off, so this may be a read error. The genes are TRBV5-5 and TRBJ2-7, with D perhaps assigned TRBD1 or TRBD2 (6 bases each). The CDR3 is made up of 14 amino acids. From germline, CDR1 is SGHKS and CDR2 YYEKEE (reference sequence). CDR3 amino acids: CANSLGGGSGEQYF. The CDR3 nucleotides read TGTGCCAACAGCTTGGGGGGCGGCTCTGGCGAGCAGTACTTC.

V usage is TRBV5-6 and J usage is TRBJ2-5; tentatively, D is TRBD1 (6 bases). Trimming removed 3 bases at V and 0 bases at J, with 15 bases between. The CDR3 spans 16 residues. Germline CDR1 reads SGHDT; CDR2 reads YYEEEE. Written as DNA, the CDR3 is TGTGCCAGCAGCTACCGACAGGCTACCCACCAAGAGACCCAGTACTTC. It specifies CASSYRQATHQETQYF.

This chain uses TRBV28 with TRBJ1-5; 8 nucleotides agree with TRBD1. This CDR3 has 14 residues. The germline V gene has CDR1 MDHEN and CDR2 SYDVKM. Trimming took 11 bases from V and 3 from J; bases not matched to a gene: 9. As DNA, the CDR3 is TGTGCCTCCCGGCGACAGGGGAACAATCAGCCCCAGCATTTT. Its protein product is CASRRQGNNQPQHF.

In this sample, this clone turned up once. The chain links TRBV4-2 to TRBJ2-7; the D is unclear. The CDR3 extends over 16 amino acids. Trimming pared 0 bases from V and 2 bases from J, leaving 14 bases between. Per the germline V gene, CDR1 is LGHNA and CDR2 is YNFKEQ. The CDR3 reads CASSQDVAEPAYEQYF. Written as DNA, the CDR3 is TGTGCCAGCAGCCAAGATGTAGCAGAGCCCGCCTACGAGCAGTACTTC.

The chain carries TRBV6-5 and TRBJ1-2; 9 nucleotides match TRBD1. Germline-derived CDR1 and CDR2 are MNHEY and SVGAGI. The CDR3 consists of 11 residues. J lost 12 bases, V lost 6 bases, and 5 bases had no gene match. CDR3 sequence (DNA): TGTGCCAGCAGGGCGGACAGGGGCCACACCTTC. As protein: CASRADRGHTF.

This chain uses TRBV19 with TRBJ2-1; tentatively, D is TRBD2 (7 bases). The V and J ends lost 1 base and 0 bases respectively, with 13 bases between them. Germline assignment: CDR1 LNHDA and CDR2 SQIVND (reference sequence). The CDR3 runs to 17 residues. This CDR3 is CASSIGRGGASYNEQFF. CDR3 bases: TGTGCCAGTAGTATAGGTAGGGGGGGGGCCTCCTACAATGAGCAGTTCTTC.

The CDR3 spells CASSYYGGARGETQYF. CDR3 DNA sequence: TGTGCCAGCAGTTACTACGGCGGAGCCAGGGGAGAGACCCAGTACTTC. The chain recombines TRBV5-8 with TRBJ2-5, with D possibly being TRBD1 (6 bases). The CDR3 is made up of 16 amino acids. Trimming removed 5 bases at V and 4 bases at J, with 21 bases between. Germline CDR1 reads SGHTS; CDR2 reads YDEGEE.

This clone occurred once. The CDR3 coding sequence is TGTGCCAGCAGCTTAAGCTCAGGAGCGGGGGCCTACGAGCAGTACTTC. Residues: CASSLSSGAGAYEQYF. The V call is TRBV5-4, the J call TRBJ2-7, with 8 bases matching TRBD2. V was clipped by 2 bases and J by 2 bases; unmatched bases: 9. The germline CDR1 and CDR2 sequences are SGHNT and YYREEE (reference sequence). CDR3 length: 16 residues.

The chain combines TRBV28 with TRBJ1-6; D not certain. V gave up 6 bases and J gave up 17 bases, with 14 bases separating them. This CDR3 is built from 11 residues. Germline V gives CDR1 MDHEN, CDR2 SYDVKM. CDR3 loop: CASSPGTGVHF. In nucleotides, the CDR3 is TGTGCCAGCAGCCCCGGAACCGGAGTCCACTTT.

The rearrangement joins TRBV6-6 to TRBJ1-2; a possible D gene is TRBD1 (6 bases). V lost 7 bases and J 6 bases, leaving 21 bases between the germline ends. Germline values: CDR1 MNHNY, CDR2 SVGAGI (reference sequence). This CDR3 is 15 amino acids long. CDR3: CASMSRAGVVDGYTF. CDR3 DNA sequence: TGTGCCAGCATGTCCAGGGCAGGGGTTGTTGATGGCTACACCTTC.